A single T cell receptor (beta chain) is shown here with its context. Profiling relied on immunoSEQ multiplex PCR, and the TCRdb table lists in-frame clones only, not all of them. The sample yields roughly 11,000 clones, 70% to 90% seen once. The data originate from a study of OX40 agonist ivuxolimab in advanced cancers. CDR1 is MGHRA and CDR2 is YSYEKL in the germline V gene. V lost 6 bases, J lost 4 bases, and 9 bases lay in between. The CDR3 runs to 12 residues. The receptor comes from an adult with an advanced solid tumor such as melanoma, head and neck, liver or kidney cancer. This chain links TRBV4-1 with TRBJ1-2; no clear D gene. The material sequenced was CD4+ or CD8+ T cells sorted from blood, taken in a trial of the OX40 agonist ivuxolimab. In nucleotides, the CDR3 is TGCGCCAGCAGGGCAGCGACCTATGGCTACACCTTC. This codes for CASRAATYGYTF.